This T cell receptor beta chain was recovered during a study of T-cell memory formation after mild COVID-19. The CDR3 extends over 15 amino acids. Germline CDR1 is SEHNR and CDR2 is FQNEAQ (reference sequence). Germline trimming cut 7 bases from V and 3 bases from J; bases unmatched to any gene: 11. Constant-segment-primed 5'RACE gave TCR alpha and TCR beta cDNA libraries with sample barcodes and UMIs. TCRdb re-called the 5' RACE reads with MiXCR, one entry per CDR3 protein. The table includes about 140,000 distinct CDR3 sequences, 11% to 15% detected once. This chain links TRBV7-9 with TRBJ2-5; TRBD2 matches 7 bases. This receptor was taken from an adult woman who had mild COVID-19 (a few samples of this study predate the infection). Cell type and time point are not known. Sequenced input: PBMCs or a T cell subset sorted from them (not recorded which). The CDR3 DNA follows: TGTGCCAGCACCCTCCACGGCGGGAGAGAAGAGACCCAGTACTTC. Translating it yields CASTLHGGREETQYF.